These 28 T cell receptor beta chains were sequenced from one sample in a study of blood T cell repertoires in COVID-19. Clones were sequenced by immunoSEQ multiplex PCR, and TCRdb holds only the in-frame ones, with some missing. The sample lists some 190,000 clones, 70% to 90% occurring once. Sequenced sample: peripheral blood. These receptor sequences come from a woman in her 70s with active or convalescent COVID-19.

The V call is TRBV28, the J call TRBJ1-1, with a weak D call TRBD1 (5 bases). Per the germline V gene, CDR1 is MDHEN and CDR2 is SYDVKM. Trimming cost V 8 bases and J 5 bases, with 21 bases left between them. The CDR3 sequence is 15 residues long. The CDR3 loop is CASGGGAGGETEAFF. CDR3 nucleotide sequence: TGTGCCAGCGGAGGCGGGGCTGGGGGGGAGACTGAAGCTTTCTTT.

The chain is built from TRBV28 and TRBJ2-7; 14 bases match TRBD2. The CDR3 length is 20 residues. CDR1 is MDHEN and CDR2 is SYDVKM in the germline V gene. The V gene end was trimmed by 6 bases and the J gene end by 4 bases; junction bases not matched to a gene: 20. CDR3: CASRYGVPGLAGVLRYEQYF. The CDR3 DNA follows: TGTGCCAGCAGATACGGAGTCCCGGGACTAGCGGGAGTTCTGCGATACGAGCAGTACTTC.

Only one count was recorded for this clone. The chain uses TRBV5-4 and TRBJ2-2, with a possible D match to TRBD1 (6 bases). This CDR3 has 13 amino acids. CDR1 SGHNT and CDR2 YYREEE come from the germline V gene (reference sequence). Trimming took 6 bases from V and 7 from J, leaving 13 bases between them. The CDR3 nucleotides are TGTGCCAGCACCAGACAGGCAGGCGGGGAGCTGTTTTTT. Translated: CASTRQAGGELFF. The variable domain in full, with the rest retrieved from reference TRBV5-4 and TRBJ2-2, is ETGVTQSPTHLIKTRGQQVTLRCSSQSGHNTVSWYQQALGQGPQFIFQYYREEENGRGNFPPRFSGLQFPNYSSELNVNALELDDSALYLCASTRQAGGELFFGEGSRLTVL.

Remarks on this clone: A read error may explain this, as a much larger clone is one base away. Other nucleotide sequences in the sample specify the same CDR3. This sequence joins TRBV7-9 and TRBJ2-2, with D maybe TRBD1 (5 bases). The CDR3 totals 14 residues. V was clipped by 3 bases and J by 1 base, with 6 bases between them. The germline CDR1 and CDR2 sequences are SEHNR and FQNEAQ (reference sequence). This CDR3 is CASSFRGNTGELFF. Here the CDR3 DNA reads TGTGCCAGCAGCTTTAGGGGGAACACCGGGGAGCTGTTTTTT.

The chain couples TRBV19 to TRBJ2-7, with 9 bases that match TRBD1. Germline values: CDR1 LNHDA, CDR2 SQIVND (reference sequence). The CDR3 runs 17 residues. J lost 1 base, V lost 3 bases, and 10 bases had no gene match. For the CDR3, the DNA is TGTGCCAGTAGTATCAAGACAGGGGGTTTTGGGTCCTACGAGCAGTACTTC. Its protein product is CASSIKTGGFGSYEQYF.

The chain combines TRBV18 with TRBJ1-1; D is ambiguous. The V gene's germline CDR1 is KGHSH and CDR2 LQKENI. The CDR3 is made up of 15 amino acids. V dropped 2 bases and J dropped 1 base, with 11 bases sitting between them. The CDR3 sequence is CASSPTKTGNTEAFF. The DNA for the CDR3 is TGTGCCAGCTCACCAACAAAAACGGGGAACACTGAAGCTTTCTTT.

J is TRBJ2-1 and V is TRBV29-1, with 11 positions matching TRBD2. The CDR3 extends over 15 amino acids. Unmatched junction bases numbered 11, after V lost 6 bases and J lost 7 bases. Per germline, CDR1 SQVTM and CDR2 ANQGSEA. The DNA of the CDR3 is TGCAGCGTGACCTCAACTAGCGGGAGCAGGAATGAGCAGTTCTTC. Translated, it gives CSVTSTSGSRNEQFF.

The V and J genes are TRBV3-1 (or the pseudogene TRBV3-2) and TRBJ2-3; D gene unclear. The CDR3 is 14 residues long. Deletions cut 0 bases from V and 0 bases from J, with 4 bases between. Germline V gene lookup returns CDR1 LGHDT and CDR2 YNNKEL (reference sequence). The CDR3 reads CASSQDQSTDTQYF. The CDR3 DNA is TGTGCCAGCAGCCAAGACCAGAGCACAGATACGCAGTATTTT.

This sequence joins TRBV6-5 and TRBJ2-3, with TRBD1 matching 8 bases. Trimming took 7 bases from V and 5 from J; bases not matched to a gene: 11. CDR1 MNHEY and CDR2 SVGAGI come from the germline V gene. This CDR3 is 15 amino acids long. CDR3 residues: CASTYGQGLGDTQYF. In nucleotides, the CDR3 is TGTGCCAGCACCTACGGACAGGGTCTGGGAGATACGCAGTATTTT.

This chain connects TRBV6-2 or TRBV6-3 to TRBJ2-5, with 12 nucleotides matching TRBD2. J was trimmed by 5 bases and V by 6 bases; bases with no gene match: 10. The CDR3 covers 16 residues. Germline CDR1 MNHEY, CDR2 SVGEGT. The CDR3 protein is CASSRASGRAVETQYF. In DNA form, the CDR3 reads TGTGCCAGCAGCCGCGCTAGCGGGAGGGCCGTGGAGACCCAGTACTTC.

This sequence joins TRBV11-2 and TRBJ2-2, with 10 nucleotides matching TRBD2. The CDR3 contains 18 residues. With 5 bases clipped from V and 5 bases from J, the junction kept 14 bases outside the gene matches. CDR1 SGHAT and CDR2 FQNNGV come from the germline V gene. CDR3 DNA sequence: TGTGCCAGCAGCCGTCTGATCTGGGCTAGCGGGAGTACCGGGGAGCTGTTTTTT. It is translated as CASSRLIWASGSTGELFF.

The chain joins TRBV6-5 to TRBJ2-1; 9 nucleotides line up with TRBD1. This CDR3 has 15 amino acids. After removal of 6 bases from V and 2 bases from J, the junction contained 5 bases not matched to a gene. Looked up from germline, CDR1 is MNHEY and CDR2 is SVGAGI. CDR3 sequence (DNA): TGTGCCAGCAGGACAACAGGGGGCGCCTACAATGAGCAGTTCTTC. It specifies CASRTTGGAYNEQFF.

The V and J genes are TRBV19 and TRBJ2-1; 9 bases fit TRBD2. Germline values: CDR1 LNHDA, CDR2 SQIVND (reference sequence). With V trimmed by 5 bases and J by 0 bases, 11 bases remained unmatched. The CDR3 runs to 18 residues. The CDR3 coding sequence is TGTGCCAGTAGTTCCGCCACTAGCGGGTTGAGCTCCTACAATGAGCAGTTCTTC. Encoded protein: CASSSATSGLSSYNEQFF.

The chain links TRBV28 to TRBJ2-3, with 9 positions matching TRBD2. J gave up 5 bases and V 6 bases, and 9 bases lay outside the gene matches. Germline V lookup: CDR1 MDHEN, CDR2 SYDVKM. The CDR3 contains 15 residues. The CDR3 bases are TGTGCCAGCAGCCTTAGCGGGAGTTTTGGAGATACGCAGTATTTT. The encoded protein is CASSLSGSFGDTQYF. The whole variable domain, filled in from reference TRBV28 and TRBJ2-3, reads DVKVTQSSRYLVKRTGEKVFLECVQDMDHENMFWYRQDPGLGLRLIYFSYDVKMKEKGDIPEGYSVSREKKERFSLILESASTNQTSMYLCASSLSGSFGDTQYFGPGTRLTVL.

The CDR3 sequence: CASSLRQGKYEQYF. The DNA for the CDR3 is TGTGCCAGCAGCCTAAGACAGGGAAAATACGAGCAGTACTTC. The J gene is TRBJ2-7, the V gene TRBV6-5, with TRBD1 identical over 7 bases. The CDR3 has 14 amino acids. With V trimmed by 6 bases and J by 4 bases, 9 bases remained unmatched. Germline CDR1 reads MNHEY; CDR2 reads SVGAGI.

This chain joins TRBV7-2 and TRBJ2-5; 9 nucleotides line up with TRBD1. The CDR3 consists of 16 residues. The germline V gene has CDR1 SGHTA and CDR2 FQGNSA. Trimming at V came to 6 bases and at J to 5 bases, leaving 13 bases not matched to a gene. The CDR3 here is CASSFPGTGIEETQYF. The CDR3 bases are TGTGCCAGCAGTTTCCCCGGGACAGGGATTGAGGAGACCCAGTACTTC.

This sequence joins TRBV28 and TRBJ2-7; TRBD1 matches at 10 bases. This CDR3 comprises 16 residues. V trimming: 3 bases; J trimming: 3 bases; junction bases outside the gene matches: 8. Germline CDR1 reads MDHEN; CDR2 reads SYDVKM. The CDR3 is CASSFNPRDRGYEQYF. The CDR3 DNA is TGTGCCAGCAGTTTCAACCCCCGGGACAGGGGCTACGAGCAGTACTTC. Filled out from reference TRBV28 and TRBJ2-7, the complete variable domain reads DVKVTQSSRYLVKRTGEKVFLECVQDMDHENMFWYRQDPGLGLRLIYFSYDVKMKEKGDIPEGYSVSREKKERFSLILESASTNQTSMYLCASSFNPRDRGYEQYFGPGTRLTVT.

Only one count was recorded for this clone. V usage is TRBV9 and J usage is TRBJ2-1; TRBD2 might be the D (5 bases). Germline-derived CDR1 and CDR2 are SGDLS and YYNGEE. This CDR3 has 15 amino acids. The ends were cut back, 2 bases at V and 0 bases at J, with 9 bases in the middle. The CDR3 here is CASSVGAPSYNEQFF. The CDR3 nucleotides are TGTGCCAGCAGCGTGGGAGCGCCCTCCTACAATGAGCAGTTCTTC.

The rearrangement joins TRBV10-1 to TRBJ2-3; 11 positions agree with TRBD2. Germline CDR1 reads WNHNN; CDR2 reads SYGVQD (reference sequence). The J segment lost 2 bases and the V segment lost 6 bases, leaving 10 bases of the junction unmatched. This CDR3 has 17 residues. The chain's CDR3 is CASSPTGLAGITDTQYF. As DNA, the CDR3 is TGCGCCAGCAGCCCCACCGGACTAGCGGGTATCACAGATACGCAGTATTTT.

The rearrangement joins TRBV3-1 (or the pseudogene TRBV3-2) to TRBJ2-7; possible D gene TRBD2, 5 bases. Germline V lookup: CDR1 LGHDT, CDR2 YNNKEL (reference sequence). The CDR3 extends over 14 amino acids. V was shortened by 0 bases and J by 3 bases, with 9 bases between the two germline ends. The CDR3 loop is CASSQDLANYEQYF. The CDR3 DNA follows: TGTGCCAGCAGCCAAGACCTAGCAAACTACGAGCAGTACTTC.

The chain couples TRBV7-2 to TRBJ2-3, with 14 nucleotides matching TRBD2. J gave up 8 bases and V 5 bases, and 9 bases lay outside the gene matches. Per germline, CDR1 SGHTA and CDR2 FQGNSA. The CDR3 has 16 amino acids. The DNA of the CDR3 is TGTGCCAGCAGCCCGAGGACTAGCGGGAGGTCGGGTACGCAGTATTTT. This translates into CASSPRTSGRSGTQYF.

V is TRBV4-1 and J is TRBJ2-5; maybe TRBD1 (5 bases). The CDR3 loop spans 14 amino acids. The germline V gene has CDR1 MGHRA and CDR2 YSYEKL. Trimming took off 5 bases at V and 1 base at J, with 11 bases between the two ends. CDR3 sequence reads: CASSKTATQETQYF. CDR3 bases: TGCGCCAGCAGCAAGACAGCTACCCAAGAGACCCAGTACTTC.

This chain connects TRBV28 to TRBJ2-5; no definite D call. The germline gives CDR1 MDHEN, CDR2 SYDVKM. Trimming removed 3 bases from V and 4 bases from J, with 6 bases in between. The CDR3 spans 12 residues. The CDR3, as DNA: TGTGCCAGCAGTTTCCTAGGAGAGACCCAGTACTTC. As protein: CASSFLGETQYF.

J is TRBJ2-7 and V is TRBV25-1, with 7 positions matching TRBD1. CDR3 length: 12 amino acids. The germline V gene has CDR1 MGHDK and CDR2 SYGVNS. With V trimmed by 8 bases and J by 2 bases, 3 bases remained unmatched. CDR3 sequence reads: CASSGQAYEQYF. The CDR3 DNA sequence: TGTGCCAGCTCAGGACAGGCCTACGAGCAGTACTTC.

This clone occurred once. A much larger clone lies a single base off, so this may be a read error. In the same sample, other DNA sequences code for this CDR3. The gene calls are TRBV28 and TRBJ2-6; D ambiguous. Trimming shortened V by 2 bases and J by 0 bases, and 5 bases separated the two germline ends. Germline CDR1 MDHEN, CDR2 SYDVKM. This CDR3 has 15 amino acids. CDR3 protein: CASSLGGSGANVLTF. DNA for the CDR3: TGTGCCAGCAGTTTAGGCGGCTCTGGGGCCAACGTCCTGACTTTC.

V is TRBV7-2 and J is TRBJ2-3; tentatively, D is TRBD2 (6 bases). Germline CDR1 SGHTA, CDR2 FQGNSA. CDR3 length: 15 residues. V lost 3 bases, J lost 0 bases, and 10 bases lay in between. In nucleotides, the CDR3 is TGTGCCAGCAGCTTGGACGGGACTAGCACAGATACGCAGTATTTT. The encoded protein is CASSLDGTSTDTQYF.

This clone turned up a few times. The rearrangement uses TRBV14 and TRBJ2-1; 9 positions agree with TRBD2. Trimming took 0 bases from V and 0 from J; bases not matched to a gene: 9. The CDR3 sequence is 19 residues long. Germline loops: CDR1 SGHDN, CDR2 FVKESK. The CDR3 sequence is CASSQDRVFSGSSYNEQFF. The CDR3 nucleotides read TGTGCCAGCAGCCAAGATAGGGTGTTTAGCGGGAGCTCCTACAATGAGCAGTTCTTC.

The CDR3 DNA follows: TGTGCCAGTAGTACGCGACAGGGTCAAAACATTCAGTACTTC. Translated: CASSTRQGQNIQYF. The chain couples TRBV19 to TRBJ2-4, with 7 bases matching TRBD1. CDR3 length: 14 residues. J gave up 5 bases and V 4 bases, and 5 bases lay outside the gene matches. Germline-derived CDR1 and CDR2 are LNHDA and SQIVND (reference sequence).